This paragraph reports one T cell receptor (beta chain). Antigen unknown. This record belongs to a study of blood T cells in healthy people across ages. Study results and limitations: With donor CMV status unknown, expanded clonotype changes were possibly confounded. The diversity estimates, figures obtained from one million T cells, were considered underestimates. Per million T cells, TCR beta diversity dropped about linearly as age rose.

Germline V gene sequence: CDR1 DFQATT, CDR2 SNEGSKA (reference sequence). The ends lost 5 bases at V and 4 bases at J; junction bases unmatched: 12. The CDR3 contains 16 residues. Using a J-beta primer mix together with a sample-barcoded 5' primer, a second PCR was run for roughly 6 to 11 cycles. TCRdb reprocessed the 5' RACE reads with MiXCR, giving one entry per CDR3 protein. The sample includes 1.5 million to 2 million distinct CDR3 sequences, around half of them seen just once. V is TRBV20-1 and J is TRBJ2-1, with 9 bases matching TRBD1. Sequencing was performed on blood. This TCR derives from a woman aged 40-49 years in good health. Here the CDR3 DNA reads TGCAGTGCTGATACCGAGGGACAGGGTGGTTACAATGAGCAGTTCTTC. Its translation is CSADTEGQGGYNEQFF.